The next 29 T cell receptor beta chains were all read from a single sample in a study of T cell repertoires in cytomegalovirus infection. In TCRdb, the reads were re-called with MiXCR into one record per CDR3 protein. The sample consists of hundreds of thousands of distinct CDR3 sequences, around 29% of them appearing once. Antigens of these TCRs are unknown. Sequencing was performed on cultured PBMCs, taken from culture after CMV antigen stimulation. These receptors all come from a human donor in good health (CMV status not recorded). Some clones in this sample may be carry-over from other donors' samples.

There are a few counts of this clonotype. The chain recombines TRBV18 with TRBJ1-1, with D possibly being TRBD1 (5 bases). CDR1 is KGHSH and CDR2 is LQKENI in the germline V gene. There are 13 residues in the CDR3. V shed 3 bases and J shed 5 bases, with 10 bases lying between them. This CDR3 reads CASSPDRFTEAFF. CDR3 sequence (DNA): TGTGCCAGCTCACCCGACAGATTTACTGAAGCTTTCTTT.

The chain is built from TRBV12-3 or TRBV12-4 and TRBJ2-1; possible D gene TRBD1, 6 bases. The V end was cut by 7 bases, the J end by 10 bases, with 11 bases between. The CDR3 spans 11 residues. CDR3 sequence reads: CASTLDREQFF. The CDR3 region has the DNA TGTGCCAGCACTCTAGACAGGGAGCAGTTCTTC.

This clonotype was observed a few times. The rearrangement joins TRBV6-2 or TRBV6-3 to TRBJ2-6; 8 nucleotides line up with TRBD1. Germline V gene sequence: CDR1 MNHEY, CDR2 SVGEGT. The CDR3 is made up of 19 amino acids. V shed 2 bases and J 1 base; nucleotides not matched to a gene: 10. The CDR3 DNA is TGTGCCAGCAGTTACCTTGGACAGGGACGATATTCTGGGGCCAACGTCCTGACTTTC. It is translated as CASSYLGQGRYSGANVLTF.

This chain joins TRBV5-6 and TRBJ1-2; D ambiguous. The CDR3 sequence is 14 residues long. Trimming took 0 bases from V and 7 from J, leaving 13 bases between them. Germline V gene sequence: CDR1 SGHDT, CDR2 YYEEEE. The DNA for the CDR3 is TGTGCCAGCAGCTTGGCCGGCCAAAGGGCTGGCTACACCTTC. Amino acids: CASSLAGQRAGYTF.

The count of this clonotype is one. The V call is TRBV7-8, the J call TRBJ1-5, with TRBD1 as a possible D gene (5 bases). The CDR3 spans 17 residues. The germline V gene encodes CDR1 SGHVS and CDR2 FQNEAQ. Trimming removed 0 bases at V and 2 bases at J, with 14 bases between. For the CDR3, the DNA is TGTGCCAGCAGCTTAGCGCGGGGGGACGTCGGCAATCAGCCCCAGCATTTT. Its protein product is CASSLARGDVGNQPQHF.

The V gene is TRBV10-2, the J gene TRBJ1-1; 7 bases align to TRBD1. J was trimmed by 11 bases and V by 8 bases; bases with no gene match: 8. Germline V gene data show CDR1 as WSHSY and CDR2 as SAAADI. The CDR3 sequence is 11 residues long. The chain's CDR3 is CASGQDSWAFF. The CDR3, as DNA: TGCGCCAGCGGACAGGATTCATGGGCTTTCTTT.

This clonotype has a handful of counts. The rearrangement joins TRBV7-2 to TRBJ2-5; TRBD2 matches 11 bases. CDR3 size: 16 residues. The trim removed 5 bases at V and 6 bases at J, leaving 11 bases unmatched. The germline V gene encodes CDR1 SGHTA and CDR2 FQGNSA. The CDR3 sequence is CASSPGTSGPKKTQYF. CDR3 nucleotide sequence: TGTGCCAGCAGCCCCGGGACTAGCGGTCCGAAAAAGACCCAGTACTTC.

The chain recombines TRBV13 with TRBJ1-2, with 8 nucleotides matching TRBD1. Losses at the gene ends were 4 bases for V and 4 bases for J; bases not matched to a gene: 11. This CDR3 spans 16 amino acids. Germline values: CDR1 PRHDT, CDR2 FYEKMQ (reference sequence). The CDR3 DNA follows: TGTGCCAGCAGCTCCACAGGGGGTCGATGGTTCTATGGCTACACCTTC. Translated: CASSSTGGRWFYGYTF.

This clonotype has only a few counts. The chain employs TRBV12-3 or TRBV12-4 and TRBJ1-1; a possible D gene is TRBD1 (6 bases). The CDR3 is made up of 15 amino acids. Trimming removed 5 bases from V and 2 bases from J, with 15 bases in between. CDR3 nucleotide sequence: TGTGCCAGCAGTGTCATGGGACAAAAAAACACTGAAGCTTTCTTT. Protein sequence: CASSVMGQKNTEAFF.

In this sample, this clonotype turned up many times. This chain joins TRBV12-3 or TRBV12-4 and TRBJ1-5; D gene uncertain. The ends were cut back, 6 bases at V and 7 bases at J, with 16 bases in the middle. This CDR3 comprises 14 residues. As DNA, the CDR3 is TGTGCCAGCAGCCCAAGGGAATACCGACAGCCCCAGCATTTT. Amino acid sequence: CASSPREYRQPQHF.

This clonotype was seen a single time. The CDR3, as DNA: TGTGCCAGCAGCCGACTTGTGGGGGCTCCCTATGGCTACACCTTC. Amino acids: CASSRLVGAPYGYTF. The gene calls are TRBV12-3 or TRBV12-4 and TRBJ1-2, with D possibly TRBD1 on 6 matching bases. This CDR3 contains 15 residues. Trimming shortened V by 6 bases and J by 4 bases, and 18 bases separated the two germline ends.

This clonotype was seen a few times. The J gene is TRBJ2-2, the V gene TRBV7-2, with TRBD2 matching over 10 bases. V dropped 5 bases and J dropped 6; count of bases not matched to a gene: 12. The CDR3 is 17 residues long. The germline gives CDR1 SGHTA, CDR2 FQGNSA. The CDR3 region is CASSISSIGLAAGELFF. The CDR3 DNA follows: TGTGCCAGCAGCATAAGCTCGATCGGACTAGCGGCCGGGGAGCTGTTTTTT.

The rearrangement links TRBV25-1 to TRBJ2-2; D perhaps matches TRBD1 (6 bases). CDR3 length: 14 residues. The germline V gene has CDR1 MGHDK and CDR2 SYGVNS. V was shortened by 2 bases and J by 5 bases, with 9 bases between the two germline ends. In nucleotides, the CDR3 is TGTGCCAGCAGTGAAAACAGGGAAACCGGGGAGCTGTTTTTT. Translation gives CASSENRETGELFF. Filled out from reference TRBV25-1 and TRBJ2-2, the complete variable domain reads EADIYQTPRYLVIGTGKKITLECSQTMGHDKMYWYQQDPGMELHLIHYSYGVNSTEKGDLSSESTVSRIRTEHFPLTLESARPSHTSQYLCASSENRETGELFFGEGSRLTVL.

V is TRBV6-2 or TRBV6-3 and J is TRBJ2-2, with 10 nucleotides matching TRBD1. V lost 6 bases and J lost 4; bases outside the gene matches: 11. CDR1 and CDR2 (germline): MNHEY, SVGEGT. This CDR3 contains 17 residues. The CDR3 region has the DNA TGTGCCAGCAGGCCGACAGGGGGCATTCGGGGCACCGGGGAGCTGTTTTTT. Translated, it gives CASRPTGGIRGTGELFF.

V usage is TRBV19 and J usage is TRBJ1-1; D is unclear. Germline V lookup: CDR1 LNHDA, CDR2 SQIVND (reference sequence). The CDR3 is 13 residues long. V was trimmed by 6 bases and J by 0 bases, leaving 8 bases between them. This CDR3 reads CASRPEVNTEAFF. The CDR3 nucleotides are TGTGCCAGTAGGCCAGAGGTGAACACTGAAGCTTTCTTT.

This clonotype came up many times. This chain connects TRBV7-9 to TRBJ1-3; 8 bases are shared with TRBD1. Trimming at V came to 4 bases and at J to 0 bases, leaving 5 bases not matched to a gene. The germline CDR1 and CDR2 sequences are SEHNR and FQNEAQ (reference sequence). The CDR3 extends over 16 amino acids. In DNA form, the CDR3 reads TGTGCCAGCAGCTGGTACAGGGGGAACTCTGGAAACACCATATATTTT. Encoded protein: CASSWYRGNSGNTIYF.

This clonotype has a handful of counts. The V gene is TRBV5-6, the J gene TRBJ1-2; D remains unclear. Germline CDR1 is SGHDT and CDR2 is YYEEEE. This CDR3 is built from 16 residues. V was pared by 0 bases and J by 6 bases, with 18 bases between. The CDR3 nucleotides read TGTGCCAGCAGCTTGGCCCTTGGGCCCCAACTGAATGGCTACACCTTC. This sequence encodes CASSLALGPQLNGYTF.

This clonotype appeared a few times. DNA of the CDR3: TGTGCCAGCAGCGTGGGACAGGGGGGCACCTACGAGCAGTACTTC. Residues: CASSVGQGGTYEQYF. This sequence joins TRBV9 and TRBJ2-7; 11 nucleotides match TRBD1. CDR3 size: 15 residues. In germline, CDR1 is SGDLS, CDR2 YYNGEE. V shed 2 bases, J shed 2 bases, and the junction held 3 bases outside the gene matches. Filled out from reference TRBV9 and TRBJ2-7, the complete variable domain reads DSGVTQTPKHLITATGQRVTLRCSPRSGDLSVYWYQQSLDQGLQFLIQYYNGEERAKGNILERFSAQQFPDLHSELNLSSLELGDSALYFCASSVGQGGTYEQYFGPGTRLTVT.

This clonotype was counted only a few times. V usage is TRBV7-6 and J usage is TRBJ1-1; D unclear. Per germline, CDR1 SGHVS and CDR2 FNYEAQ. The CDR3 has 14 residues. V lost 8 bases and J lost 3, with 16 bases in between. This CDR3 is CASRAGKGDTEAFF. The CDR3 bases are TGTGCCAGCCGGGCGGGGAAAGGCGACACTGAAGCTTTCTTT.

The rearrangement joins TRBV19 to TRBJ1-1; D is unclear. CDR1 and CDR2 from the germline V gene are LNHDA and SQIVND (reference sequence). The CDR3 totals 13 residues. With 1 base removed from V and 4 bases from J, the gap between germline ends came to 7 bases. DNA of the CDR3: TGTGCCAGTAGTATAGCAACGGGCACTGAAGCTTTCTTT. It is translated as CASSIATGTEAFF.

In this sample, this clonotype turned up a few times. The chain links TRBV7-3 to TRBJ2-5; possibly TRBD1 or TRBD2 for D (5 bases each). This CDR3 comprises 15 residues. Germline V gene lookup returns CDR1 SGHTA and CDR2 FQGTGA. V was cut by 1 base and J by 5 bases, with 14 bases left in between. The CDR3 DNA sequence: TGTGCCAGCAGCTTAATGCCGGGACGTTCGGAGACCCAGTACTTC. Its protein product is CASSLMPGRSETQYF.

This clonotype was observed a handful of times. The rearrangement uses TRBV12-3 or TRBV12-4 and TRBJ1-5; 7 bases agree with TRBD1. The CDR3 totals 15 residues. V gave up 3 bases and J gave up 3 bases; unmatched junction bases: 5. DNA of the CDR3: TGTGCCAGCAGTTTCGCAGACAGGGCCAATCAGCCCCAGCATTTT. Its protein is CASSFADRANQPQHF.

This clonotype was picked up many times. The chain recombines TRBV7-8 with TRBJ2-3, with D possibly being TRBD2 (5 bases). The CDR3 is 16 residues long. From germline, CDR1 is SGHVS and CDR2 FQNEAQ. The V gene lost 5 bases and the J gene lost 4 bases, with 19 bases spanning the gap. Here the CDR3 DNA reads TGTGCCAGCAGCGACCGTCGGGGTAGGGCTTCAGATACGCAGTATTTT. This encodes CASSDRRGRASDTQYF.

This clonotype has only a few counts. The CDR3 region has the DNA TGTGCCAGCAGGGATGGGACAGCTTCATACGAGCAGTACTTC. It specifies CASRDGTASYEQYF. V usage is TRBV7-2 and J usage is TRBJ2-7; TRBD1 agrees at 7 bases. Germline assignment: CDR1 SGHTA and CDR2 FQGNSA. The CDR3 totals 14 residues. V lost 6 bases to trimming and J lost 4 bases; unmatched junction nucleotides: 9.

This clonotype has more than one count but fewer than ten. This chain uses TRBV4-2 with TRBJ1-4; no clear D gene. The V end lost 3 bases, the J end lost 8 bases, and 7 bases lay between the germline ends. The CDR3 contains 12 residues. Germline V lookup: CDR1 LGHNA, CDR2 YNFKEQ. CDR3 protein: CASSQVEEKLFF. CDR3 DNA sequence: TGTGCCAGCAGCCAGGTCGAAGAAAAACTGTTTTTT.

This clonotype was detected a few times. The rearrangement links TRBV29-1 to TRBJ2-3; the match to TRBD1 covers 9 bases. Per the germline V gene, CDR1 is SQVTM and CDR2 is ANQGSEA. Trimming cost V 3 bases and J 0 bases; bases outside gene matches: 7. The CDR3 loop spans 16 amino acids. The CDR3 DNA is TGCAGCGTTGATGGAGGGACAGGGTCGAGCACAGATACGCAGTATTTT. Translating gives CSVDGGTGSSTDTQYF.

This clonotype turned up a few times. CDR3 region: CASSRGGGEANTEAFF. The CDR3 bases are TGCGCCAGCAGCCGAGGAGGGGGGGAGGCGAACACTGAAGCTTTCTTT. This chain links TRBV4-1 with TRBJ1-1; the D gene is possibly TRBD1 (6 bases). In germline, CDR1 is MGHRA, CDR2 YSYEKL. The length of the CDR3 is 16 residues. V dropped 4 bases and J dropped 1 base, with 16 bases sitting between them.

This clonotype was counted between two and nine times. The chain couples TRBV6-5 to TRBJ1-1, with D possibly TRBD1 on 6 matching bases. The CDR3 is 16 amino acids. The V gene lost 2 bases and the J gene lost 2 bases, with 15 bases spanning the gap. In germline, CDR1 is MNHEY, CDR2 SVGAGI. In DNA form, the CDR3 reads TGTGCCAGCAGTTACGACCCCAGGGGCATTAACACTGAAGCTTTCTTT. This sequence encodes CASSYDPRGINTEAFF.

CDR3 sequence: CASSPPVGNEQFF. Written as DNA, the CDR3 is TGTGCCAGCAGCCCCCCCGTTGGAAATGAGCAGTTCTTC. The chain employs TRBV7-2 and TRBJ2-1, with unresolved D. Germline lookup yields CDR1 SGHTA and CDR2 FQGNSA. V dropped 5 bases and J dropped 7 bases, with 12 bases sitting between them. CDR3 size: 13 residues.